These 4 T cell receptor beta chains were sequenced from one sample in a study of identical twins (dated by TCRdb to the mid-2010s). Receptors were amplified or captured by 5' RACE. The instrument given in TCRdb is Illumina HiSeq 2000. The raw public reads went through TCRdb reprocessing: fastp at Q25, MiXCR clone calling, in-frame beta chains kept. Each CDR3 protein appears once, grouped with its most common genes and DNA. The sample profile shows about 190,000 distinct CDR3 sequences; 15% of them were found once. The top ten clonotypes cover over 35% of the sample. The same sample was also studied in work on T cells expressing NK-cell markers.

The sample comprised CD8+ T cells sorted from blood. These receptors came from a woman under 30 in good health.

This clonotype was seen repeatedly, ten times or more. The rearrangement joins TRBV12-3 or TRBV12-4 to TRBJ2-7; D unclear. Trimming removed 3 bases at V and 2 bases at J, with 8 bases between. The CDR3 consists of 13 residues. The CDR3 sequence: CASSFAVAYEQYF. CDR3 nucleotide sequence: TGTGCCAGCAGTTTCGCCGTAGCCTACGAGCAGTACTTC.

The chain recombines TRBV4-3 with TRBJ2-1, with unresolved D. V was pared by 1 base and J by 0 bases, with 13 bases between. Germline-derived CDR1 and CDR2 are LGHNA and YSLEER. The CDR3 contains 17 residues. CDR3 residues: CASSQGLGYSSYNEQFF. The CDR3 DNA is TGCGCCAGCAGCCAAGGCCTGGGGTATTCCTCCTACAATGAGCAGTTCTTC.

The J gene is TRBJ2-7, the V gene TRBV12-3 or TRBV12-4; no clear D gene. The CDR3 has 15 amino acids. V was pared by 2 bases and J by 5 bases, with 16 bases between. In DNA form, the CDR3 reads TGTGCCAGCAGTTTAAGGCTAGAGGTCTGGCACGAGCAGTACTTC. Its protein is CASSLRLEVWHEQYF.

This clonotype was counted only a few times. The chain recombines TRBV9 with TRBJ2-7, with 13 bases aligning to TRBD2. V was clipped by 4 bases and J by 4 bases; unmatched bases: 8. Germline V lookup: CDR1 SGDLS, CDR2 YYNGEE. The CDR3 sequence is 16 residues long. CDR3 protein: CASSPTSGGAKYEQYF. CDR3 bases: TGTGCCAGCAGCCCAACTAGCGGGGGGGCCAAGTACGAGCAGTACTTC. The full variable domain, in which reference TRBV9 and TRBJ2-7 provide the parts outside the CDR3, is DSGVTQTPKHLITATGQRVTLRCSPRSGDLSVYWYQQSLDQGLQFLIQYYNGEERAKGNILERFSAQQFPDLHSELNLSSLELGDSALYFCASSPTSGGAKYEQYFGPGTRLTVT.